This is a list of T cell receptor beta chains from one sample in a study of blood T cells in healthy people across ages. TCRdb reprocessed the 5' RACE reads via MiXCR and lists one record per CDR3 protein. The sample has over 450,000 distinct CDR3 sequences, approximately 25% seen once; the top ten hold roughly 9%. This sample also appeared in a second study, on T cells of mothers and their children.

The sample consisted of blood. Every receptor here comes from a boy under 18 in good health. CDR3s include the opening cysteine and the closing phenylalanine or tryptophan. A D gene is named only where the DNA matches it firmly. Clone size is not always given. Where it is, it says once, few, many or a class for expanded clones.

len	abundance	d_gene	v_gene	j_gene	CDR3aa	CDR3nt
14	-	-	TRBV20-1	TRBJ2-5	CSARDEVGRETQYF	TGCAGTGCTAGAGATGAAGTGGGAAGAGAGACCCAGTACTTC
11	once	-	TRBV24-1	TRBJ2-5	CATRSQETQYF	TGTGCCACCCGATCACAAGAGACCCAGTACTTC
16	-	-	TRBV11-2	TRBJ2-3	CASSSLRGPPTDTQYF	TGTGCCAGCAGCTCGTTGCGGGGCCCACCCACAGATACGCAGTATTTT
15	few	-	TRBV7-2	TRBJ1-2	CASSSESTGRHGYTF	TGTGCCAGCAGCTCCGAAAGTACGGGGCGGCATGGCTACACCTTC
14	-	TRBD2	TRBV20-1	TRBJ2-1	CSAGLAGDHNEQFF	TGCAGTGCTGGACTAGCGGGGGACCACAATGAGCAGTTCTTC
19	-	TRBD2	TRBV15	TRBJ2-5	CVTSRPGLAGGKLQETQYF	TGTGTCACCAGCAGACCGGGACTAGCGGGAGGGAAGCTGCAAGAGACCCAGTACTTC
14	-	TRBD1	TRBV19	TRBJ1-2	CASRSTGGYYGYTF	TGTGCCAGTAGATCGACAGGGGGATACTATGGCTACACCTTC
12	few	TRBD2	TRBV27	TRBJ2-1	CASSLWGGEQFF	TGTGCCAGCAGTTTATGGGGGGGGGAGCAGTTCTTC
12	few	TRBD1	TRBV5-5	TRBJ1-5	CLGDRPNQPQHF	TGCCTCGGGGACAGACCCAATCAGCCCCAGCATTTT
16	once	-	TRBV28	TRBJ1-2	CASSFQQNPYGYGYTF	TGTGCCAGCAGTTTCCAACAGAACCCATACGGCTATGGCTACACCTTC
17	-	TRBD2	TRBV6-6	TRBJ2-2	CASSYSTSGGSTGELFF	TGTGCCAGCAGTTACTCCACTAGCGGGGGGTCGACCGGGGAGCTGTTTTTT
14	-	-	TRBV4-3	TRBJ2-7	CASSFNRGTYEQYF	TGCGCCAGCAGCTTCAACCGGGGAACCTACGAGCAGTACTTC
14	-	-	TRBV30	TRBJ1-5	CAWRVKSSNQPQHF	TGTGCCTGGAGAGTAAAGAGTAGCAATCAGCCCCAGCATTTT
18	few	TRBD2	TRBV24-1	TRBJ2-3	CATSDRPGLAGKGDTQYF	TGTGCCACCAGTGATCGACCGGGACTAGCGGGAAAGGGCGATACGCAGTATTTT
15	-	-	TRBV4-3	TRBJ2-7	CASSQEGVSSYEQYF	TGCGCCAGCAGCCAAGAAGGTGTCAGCTCCTACGAGCAGTACTTC
14	-	TRBD1	TRBV6-1	TRBJ1-1	CASSADRGATEAFF	TGTGCCAGCAGTGCCGACAGGGGGGCGACTGAAGCTTTCTTT
14	few	-	TRBV12-3/TRBV12-4	TRBJ2-1	CASSLVDTEWEQFF	TGTGCCAGCAGTTTAGTGGACACCGAATGGGAGCAGTTCTTC